The T cell receptor (beta chain) under discussion was sequenced for a study of PD-1 and CTLA-4 blockade in melanoma. The table came from immunoSEQ multiplex PCR; TCRdb's copy has only in-frame clones and leaves some out. Found here are 30,000 or so clones, approximately 89% of them singletons; the top ten hold about 9.4%. Germline V gene data show CDR1 as LGHNA and CDR2 as YNFKEQ. V lost 0 bases and J lost 5, with 8 bases in between. The CDR3 length is 15 residues. The sequencing here drew on CD8+ T cells from peripheral blood, taken from a patient given anti-PD-1 treatment. J is TRBJ1-6 and V is TRBV4-2; no clear D. The sequence came from a human donor with melanoma. The CDR3 nucleotides are TGTGCCAGCAGCCAAGAGAATAGGAATAATTCACCCCTCCACTTT. Amino acids: CASSQENRNNSPLHF.